The clone carrying this T cell receptor beta chain was seen a few times. The source of the sample is a study of OX40 agonist ivuxolimab in advanced cancers. The overall study: The study treated patients with ivuxolimab, an agonistic anti-OX40 (CD134) antibody.

TCRdb's copy holds only in-frame clones and misses some; the assay was immunoSEQ multiplex PCR. Among about 100,000 clones listed, 90% were seen once. Germline V gene data show CDR1 as GTSNPN and CDR2 as SVGIG (reference sequence). Between the trimmed V and J ends, which lost 4 bases and 3 bases, there was a span of 21 bases. The CDR3 has 17 residues. Sequencing was performed on CD4+ or CD8+ T cells sorted from blood, taken in a trial of the OX40 agonist ivuxolimab. The chain couples TRBV30 to TRBJ1-4, with D unclear. The TCR was taken from an adult with an advanced solid tumor such as melanoma, head and neck, liver or kidney cancer. The CDR3 here is CAWKAGPSPGANEKLFF. The DNA of the CDR3 is TGTGCCTGGAAAGCCGGGCCTTCACCCGGGGCTAATGAAAAACTGTTTTTT. The full variable domain, completed using reference TRBV30 and TRBJ1-4, is SQTIHQWPATLVQPVGSPLSLECTVEGTSNPNLYWYRQAAGRGLQLLFYSVGIGQISSEVPQNLSASRPQDRQFILSSKKLLLSDSGFYLCAWKAGPSPGANEKLFFGSGTQLSVL.